This entry features one TCR beta chain sequence. The data are from a study of blood T cells in healthy people across ages. It was with a sample-barcoded 5' primer and a J-beta primer mix that a second PCR of roughly 7 to 11 cycles was run. TCRdb passed the 5' RACE reads through MiXCR, listing each CDR3 protein once. The table includes around 940,000 distinct CDR3 sequences, roughly 51% detected once. Sequenced: blood. This receptor was identified in an older woman in good health.

CDR3 protein: CASRRVDTGELFF. As DNA, the CDR3 is TGTGCCAGCCGCAGGGTGGACACCGGGGAGCTGTTTTTT. V usage is TRBV12-3 or TRBV12-4 and J usage is TRBJ2-2, with D maybe TRBD1 (5 bases). V gave up 8 bases and J gave up 3 bases, with 10 bases separating them. The CDR3 sequence is 13 residues long.